The present TCR beta chain was sequenced within a study of T cell responses to AZD1222 COVID-19 vaccine (dated by TCRdb to about 2021). General notes on the study: A total of about 230 trial participants underwent TCR sequencing, of whom about 210 received two doses of AZD1222 and some 25 received two doses of the MenACWY control vaccine. Trial participants were enrolled by age into subgroups of 18-55, 56-69 and 70-plus years, and roughly 160, 29 and 62 TCR-sequenced participants, respectively, were included in these subgroups.

The CDR3 regions of human TCRbeta chains were analyzed by immunosequencing. Per the authors' processing: Repertoire TCRs were matched against a reference library of SARS-CoV-2-specific TCRs generated with the MIRA antigen-specificity platform. Breadth meant the fraction of unique TCRs that were SARS-CoV-2-associated, whereas depth meant the fraction of total T cells that were SARS-CoV-2-associated. Using the MIRA data, each spike-specific TCR was mapped to the spike region that the TCR reacts to and placed in a CD4 or CD8 class. Log10-transformed breadth and depth values were compared by one-way ANOVA with Sidak's multiple comparisons tests. TCRdb carries this immuneACCESS record with in-frame sequences only. Its versions omit some clonotypes, under half of them owing to an unresolved V gene in the studies checked, with the rest unexplained. For V, J and clone size, that table is used; D and trimming come from the DNA. This sample comprises roughly 70,000 clones, 79% of them detected only once. 23% of the sample goes to the ten largest clones.

This specimen's time point label, per the study, means: baseline before first vaccination. Reading the label with the study, this specimen's treatment or condition is: meningococcal conjugate vaccine given as trial control. Samples from vaccinated people were obtained from the UK trials COV001 and COV002, which included a single-blind randomized controlled phase 2/3 trial of AZD1222 (ChAdOx1 nCoV-19) in healthy adults. For TCRbeta chain sequencing, PBMC samples from trial participants were taken at day 0 and at day 28 after the second dose. With respect to this clone: Its antigen is still unknown. One base away there is no much larger clone; base qualities are not given.

Broader findings and caveats from the paper: The 56-69-year group was small, and its depth increase did not reach significance, likely because of low power. Conclusions about previously exposed vaccinees were limited because only a handful of AZD1222 recipients were SARS-CoV-2 seropositive at baseline. Most participants were white British and females outnumbered males, and the authors suggested that clonal diversity may have been underestimated. Because no day 14 peak-response samples were available, repertoires were characterized only after the peak T cell response. Spike-specific TCR breadth and depth rose significantly after two AZD1222 doses compared with day 0 and with MenACWY recipients. Nearly half of unique spike-specific TCRs reportedly recognized epitopes outside regions mutated in the B.1.351 and B.1.1.7 variants. The whole spike protein was spanned by vaccine-associated CD4 TCRs, and dominant responses were seen in regions 160-218 and 743-854.

The germline V gene encodes CDR1 SQVTM and CDR2 ANQGSEA. The CDR3 numbers 13 residues from cysteine through phenylalanine. The retained sequence is limited to the CDR3, 39 bases, with the frame set at the first base. The V end gives up 4 bases and the J end 10 bases, leaving 8 bases in the junction not matched to a gene. The sample here was peripheral blood, taken on day 0 of MenACWY control vaccination. The clonotype originates from an adult in good health. This receptor chain uses TRBV29-1 and TRBJ2-1; the central 9 bases match TRBD1. Here is the DNA: TGCAGCGTTGTAAGGACAGGGGACGGGGAGCAGTTCTTC. This is translated as CSVVRTGDGEQFF.